The text below deals with one T cell receptor beta chain. The sample belongs to a study of patients and donors after allogeneic stem cell transplantation. J gave up 4 bases and V 3 bases, and 5 bases lay outside the gene matches. The germline gives CDR1 SGDLS, CDR2 YYNGEE. The CDR3 is made up of 15 amino acids. TCRdb used MiXCR to reprocess the RT-PCR reads, holding one entry per CDR3 protein. The table lists about a million distinct CDR3 sequences, more than 15% of them singletons. The TCR was taken from a human donor who was either an allogeneic HSCT recipient or a stem cell or donor lymphocyte infusion donor (not recorded which). It is not recorded whose cells these are; they may come from a transplant donor. Sequencing input: blood, either unsorted or a sorted T cell fraction (not recorded which). J is TRBJ2-3 and V is TRBV9; 10 bases map to TRBD2. CDR3 coding DNA: TGTGCCAGCAGCGCTAGCGGGAGTAGCGCAGATACGCAGTATTTT. This sequence encodes CASSASGSSADTQYF.